This T cell receptor beta chain appears in the sequencing data of a study of T cells in Graves' hyperthyroidism and ophthalmopathy. General study findings and limits: Most clonotypes that expanded in the thyroid above 0.001 also showed up in blood.

RNA transcripts were the template for amplifying TCR beta CDR3 regions. The HTBI primer set served for first-round RT-PCR of the TCR CDR3. TCRdb re-derived calls from the multiplex PCR reads in MiXCR, one entry per CDR3 protein. The repertoire holds 500,000 to 800,000 distinct CDR3 sequences, with roughly 15% as singletons. Patients were excluded for uncontrolled infection, other autoimmune disease, pregnancy or lactation. For the diagnoses, clinical symptoms, serum thyroxine and TRAb, thyroid ultrasound and orbital computed tomography were used. A 10 ml volume of fresh peripheral blood provided the PBMCs. Turning to this clonotype: No antigen is known for it.

The sample was blood. This sequence originates from a woman in her forties or fifties with Graves' ophthalmopathy.

The CDR3 reads CASSEWASGQNTGELFF. The CDR3 nucleotides are TGTGCCAGCAGTGAATGGGCTAGCGGACAGAACACCGGGGAGCTGTTTTTT. The gene calls are TRBV6-1 and TRBJ2-2; 7 nucleotides match TRBD2. The germline gives CDR1 MNHNS, CDR2 SASEGT. The CDR3 covers 17 residues. The trim removed 2 bases at V and 1 base at J, leaving 7 bases unmatched.